These 26 T cell receptor beta chains originate from one sample sequenced in a study of T cells in Graves' hyperthyroidism and ophthalmopathy. TCR beta CDR3 regions were amplified from RNA. HTBI primers were the set used in a first-round RT-PCR of the TCR CDR3. TCRdb called the multiplex PCR reads again in MiXCR, with one record for every CDR3 protein. The top ten clones hold 18% of a sample with around 560,000 distinct CDR3 sequences, approximately 15% of them seen once. The sample consisted of blood. The source is a woman aged 18-29 years with Graves' hyperthyroidism.

The chain is built from TRBV9 and TRBJ1-1, with a possible D match to TRBD1 (6 bases). CDR1 and CDR2 from the germline V gene are SGDLS and YYNGEE. Trimming shortened V by 3 bases and J by 1 base, and 16 bases separated the two germline ends. This CDR3 has 16 amino acids. CDR3 protein: CASSALPGHGNTEAFF. The CDR3 coding sequence is TGTGCCAGCAGCGCCCTCCCGGGACACGGGAACACTGAAGCTTTCTTT.

The chain recombines TRBV29-1 with TRBJ2-3; D not certain. This CDR3 has 12 residues. Germline values: CDR1 SQVTM, CDR2 ANQGSEA. V was trimmed by 3 bases and J by 5 bases, leaving 9 bases between them. In DNA form, the CDR3 reads TGCAGCGTTGATGCAGTCTTAGATACGCAGTATTTT. Translated, it gives CSVDAVLDTQYF.

This clonotype occurred a few times. The chain couples TRBV3-1 to TRBJ2-7; 8 bases agree with TRBD1. Germline-derived CDR1 and CDR2 are LGHDT and YNNKEL (reference sequence). This CDR3 contains 15 residues. The V segment lost 4 bases and the J segment 2 bases; nucleotides outside the gene matches: 7. The CDR3 sequence is CASSPRDRRPYEQYF. In nucleotides, the CDR3 is TGTGCCAGCAGCCCTAGGGACAGGCGTCCCTACGAGCAGTACTTC.

This clonotype was seen a few times. The genes are TRBV6-1 and TRBJ1-4, with TRBD1 matching 9 bases. Germline trimming cut 10 bases from V and 6 bases from J; bases unmatched to any gene: 3. From germline, CDR1 is MNHNS and CDR2 SASEGT. This CDR3 has 12 residues. The CDR3 spells CATTGGDEKLFF. CDR3 nucleotide sequence: TGTGCCACGACAGGGGGAGATGAAAAACTGTTTTTT.

In its sample, this clonotype was seen a few times. The CDR3 sequence is CASSSLERGWDTQYF. The DNA for the CDR3 is TGCGCCAGCAGCTCTCTGGAGAGGGGGTGGGATACGCAGTATTTT. The chain employs TRBV5-1 and TRBJ2-3, with a weak D call TRBD1 (6 bases). Germline V gene lookup returns CDR1 SGHRS and CDR2 YFSETQ. V was cut by 3 bases and J by 6 bases, with 17 bases left in between. The CDR3 covers 15 residues.

The V call is TRBV29-1, the J call TRBJ2-3; D unresolved. Germline-derived CDR1 and CDR2 are SQVTM and ANQGSEA. The CDR3 spans 12 residues. V lost 0 bases and J lost 0, with 1 base in between. CDR3 loop: CSVEDSTDTQYF. The CDR3 DNA reads TGCAGCGTTGAAGACAGCACAGATACGCAGTATTTT.

This clonotype turned up a few times. This sequence joins TRBV6-1 and TRBJ1-3, with D hard to call. This CDR3 contains 14 residues. Germline V CDR1 and CDR2: MNHNS, SASEGT. Trimming shortened V by 6 bases and J by 2 bases, and 11 bases separated the two germline ends. CDR3: CASRARSAGNTIYF. The CDR3 DNA follows: TGTGCCAGCAGGGCTCGGTCGGCTGGAAACACCATATATTTT.

At least ten counts were recorded for this clonotype. The rearrangement links TRBV20-1 to TRBJ1-1; D is unresolved. The germline V gene encodes CDR1 DFQATT and CDR2 SNEGSKA (reference sequence). Trimming took 6 bases from V and 1 from J, leaving 9 bases between them. The CDR3 extends over 12 amino acids. CDR3 bases: TGCAGTGCCGGCCAACCGAACACTGAAGCTTTCTTT. It encodes CSAGQPNTEAFF.

The rearrangement uses TRBV28 and TRBJ1-4, with a tentative D call TRBD1 (5 bases). The CDR3 has 14 amino acids. The V end was cut by 3 bases, the J end by 8 bases, with 13 bases between. CDR1 and CDR2 from the germline V gene are MDHEN and SYDVKM. This chain's CDR3 is CASSFRDGIEKLFF. As DNA, the CDR3 is TGTGCCAGCAGTTTTCGGGACGGGATAGAAAAACTGTTTTTT.

This sequence joins TRBV6-6 and TRBJ1-4; the match to TRBD1 covers 9 bases. Per the germline V gene, CDR1 is MNHNY and CDR2 is SVGAGI (reference sequence). CDR3 length equals 15 residues. The V segment lost 0 bases and the J segment 7 bases; nucleotides outside the gene matches: 3. CDR3: CASSYSGTGLEKLFF. CDR3 in DNA: TGTGCCAGCAGTTACTCCGGGACAGGGCTTGAAAAACTGTTTTTT.

Turning to this clonotype: This may be a read error, as it is one base from a much larger clone. The J gene is TRBJ2-1, the V gene TRBV20-1; tentative D call: TRBD2 (5 bases). With 0 bases removed from V and 0 bases from J, the gap between germline ends came to 9 bases. The length of the CDR3 is 15 residues. Germline V gene sequence: CDR1 DFQATT, CDR2 SNEGSKA (reference sequence). The CDR3 reads CSARDPGVSYNEQFF. The CDR3 nucleotides read TGCAGTGCTAGAGATCCCGGGGTCTCCTACAATGAGCAGTTCTTC.

This clonotype was seen at least ten times. The chain combines TRBV7-9 with TRBJ2-7; D gene unclear. CDR1 SEHNR and CDR2 FQNEAQ come from the germline V gene (reference sequence). The CDR3 is made up of 14 amino acids. Trimming removed 1 base at V and 2 bases at J, with 9 bases between. CDR3 region: CASSLDQIAYEQYF. The CDR3 DNA reads TGTGCCAGCAGCTTAGACCAAATCGCCTACGAGCAGTACTTC.

This clonotype was seen a handful of times. V is TRBV29-1 and J is TRBJ2-1, with D perhaps matching TRBD1 (6 bases). The CDR3 is 13 amino acids. Germline CDR1 and CDR2: SQVTM and ANQGSEA. The germline V and J ends were trimmed by 7 bases and 3 bases, with 13 bases remaining between them. CDR3 sequence: CSASGTLYNEQFF. CDR3 coding DNA: TGCAGCGCTTCCGGGACACTCTACAATGAGCAGTTCTTC.

There are many counts of this clonotype. The chain employs TRBV20-1 and TRBJ2-5; D is uncertain. The V end was cut by 6 bases, the J end by 3 bases, with 8 bases between. CDR1 DFQATT and CDR2 SNEGSKA come from the germline V gene (reference sequence). The CDR3 extends over 11 amino acids. CDR3 sequence (DNA): TGCAGTGCCGGATCGGAAGAGACCCAGTACTTC. This translates into CSAGSEETQYF.

This clonotype has at least ten counts. The V gene is TRBV12-3 or TRBV12-4, the J gene TRBJ2-4, with D possibly being TRBD2 (5 bases). V gave up 5 bases and J gave up 7 bases, with 12 bases separating them. The CDR3 is 13 amino acids. CDR3 sequence: CASSPPSGNIQYF. The CDR3 DNA is TGTGCCAGCAGTCCTCCGTCGGGGAACATTCAGTACTTC.

This clonotype was counted between two and nine times. The V call is TRBV25-1, the J call TRBJ2-1; TRBD2 matches 8 bases. Looked up from germline, CDR1 is MGHDK and CDR2 is SYGVNS. This CDR3 comprises 13 residues. After removal of 5 bases from V and 9 bases from J, the junction contained 6 bases not matched to a gene. For the CDR3, the DNA is TGTGCCAGCAGTCGTTCGGGAGGGCCTGAGCAGTTCTTC. It is translated as CASSRSGGPEQFF. The complete variable domain, with remaining parts taken from reference TRBV25-1 and TRBJ2-1, reads EADIYQTPRYLVIGTGKKITLECSQTMGHDKMYWYQQDPGMELHLIHYSYGVNSTEKGDLSSESTVSRIRTEHFPLTLESARPSHTSQYLCASSRSGGPEQFFGPGTRLTVL.

On this clonotype: Mismatch with germline at one junction end may stem from a read error. The genes are TRBV13 and TRBJ2-7; 14 bases are a match to TRBD2. From germline, CDR1 is PRHDT and CDR2 FYEKMQ (reference sequence). The CDR3 runs to 22 residues. DNA of the CDR3: TGTGCCAGCAGCGCCCGCTCCCTCAGGACTAGCGGGAGGTTCCCCTCCTCCTGCGAGCAGTACTTC. Protein sequence: CASSARSLRTSGRFPSSCEQYF.

Turning to this clonotype: At one end the junction does not follow the germline gene, possibly because of a read error. V usage is TRBV20-1 and J usage is TRBJ2-1; D might be TRBD2 (5 bases). This CDR3 contains 14 residues. Per the germline V gene, CDR1 is DFQATT and CDR2 is SNEGSKA (reference sequence). CDR3 bases: TGCAGTACTAGACTCCCCCGATCATACAATGAGCAGTTCTTC. It is translated as CSTRLPRSYNEQFF.

Ten or more counts support this clonotype. J is TRBJ2-1 and V is TRBV28; 9 positions match TRBD2. The CDR3 is made up of 14 amino acids. After removal of 4 bases from V and 7 bases from J, the junction contained 5 bases not matched to a gene. Germline-derived CDR1 and CDR2 are MDHEN and SYDVKM. The CDR3 protein is CASSSFSGRNEQFF. The CDR3, as DNA: TGTGCCAGCAGTTCCTTTAGCGGGAGAAATGAGCAGTTCTTC.

This chain connects TRBV10-2 to TRBJ1-5; 11 nucleotides agree with TRBD1. V was clipped by 2 bases and J by 3 bases; unmatched bases: 6. The CDR3 runs to 17 residues. Germline V gene sequence: CDR1 WSHSY, CDR2 SAAADI. The CDR3 reads CASSEGRDRGDNQPQHF. CDR3 bases: TGCGCCAGCAGTGAGGGGAGGGACAGGGGGGACAATCAGCCCCAGCATTTT.

With respect to this clonotype: The missing conserved phenylalanine or tryptophan at the end of this CDR3 makes a read error likely. The J gene is TRBJ1-1, the V gene TRBV5-5; TRBD1 matches 8 bases. Germline CDR1 SGHKS, CDR2 YYEKEE (reference sequence). V shed 3 bases and J 1 base; nucleotides not matched to a gene: 2. CDR3 size: 14 residues. The CDR3 region has the DNA TGTGCCAGCAGCTGGACAGGGACGAACACTGAAGCTTTCCTT. Protein sequence: CASSWTGTNTEAFL.

This clonotype has a handful of counts. The V call is TRBV7-2, the J call TRBJ2-1, with 10 bases matching TRBD2. The ends lost 2 bases at V and 7 bases at J; junction bases unmatched: 5. Germline CDR1 is SGHTA and CDR2 is FQGNSA. The CDR3 loop spans 15 amino acids. CDR3 region: CASSLLAGVWNEQFF. The CDR3 DNA is TGTGCCAGCAGCTTACTAGCGGGAGTGTGGAATGAGCAGTTCTTC.

This clonotype has a handful of counts. A much larger clone sits a single nucleotide away, making a read error possible. This chain uses TRBV3-1 with TRBJ2-1; D is ambiguous. Per germline, CDR1 LGHDT and CDR2 YNNKEL (reference sequence). The CDR3 is made up of 12 amino acids. The CDR3 is CASSQVYNDQFF. In DNA, the CDR3 is TGTGCCAGCAGCCAAGTATACAATGATCAGTTCTTC.

For this clonotype: A junction boundary mismatches the germline segment, possibly from a read error. Written as DNA, the CDR3 is TGCGCCAGCAGCCAAGATTTTCGCGGAACTAACTATGGCTACATCTTC. Translating gives CASSQDFRGTNYGYIF. The genes are TRBV4-1 and TRBJ1-2; D not certain. The CDR3 sequence is 16 residues long. Germline values: CDR1 MGHRA, CDR2 YSYEKL.

With regard to this clonotype: A read error is possible here, since a much larger clone lies one base away. The V and J genes are TRBV11-2 and TRBJ2-7; TRBD1 agrees at 7 bases. Germline V gene data show CDR1 as SGHAT and CDR2 as FQNNGV. This CDR3 spans 17 amino acids. V trimming: 6 bases; J trimming: 0 bases; junction bases outside the gene matches: 14. CDR3 coding DNA: TGTGCCAGCAGGCACATCCCCGGGACAGCAGGCTCCTACGAGCAGTACTTC. Its translation: CASRHIPGTAGSYEQYF.

The sample holds a few counts of this clonotype. The chain has TRBV20-1 and TRBJ1-6; 10 bases align to TRBD1. V lost 4 bases to trimming and J lost 9 bases; unmatched junction nucleotides: 9. The germline CDR1 and CDR2 sequences are DFQATT and SNEGSKA (reference sequence). The CDR3 has 15 residues. The CDR3 coding sequence is TGCAGTGCTAATATCCGGGGGACAGGGGTTTCACCCCTCCACTTT. It specifies CSANIRGTGVSPLHF.